The present T cell receptor beta chain was sequenced within a study of shared clonotypes between healthy human individuals. Study-wide context: Used for every donor were three CD4 naive, three CD4 memory, two CD8 naive and one CD8 memory plate. Study-level results: Depth of sequencing was expected to influence donor clonotype sharing. Some clonotypes were shared by all four sorted-subset donors, while others were not shared. The non-shared ones had lower generation probabilities than the shared ones.

TCRdb's copy holds only in-frame clones and misses some; the assay was immunoSEQ multiplex PCR. The sample yields some 2 million clones, around 96% seen once. Naive CD8 cells lacked CD45RO, underwent positive selection for CCR7 and left out terminally differentiated effector memory CD45RA+ cells. Those who donated, Caucasian adults without exception, all lived in Nashville, Tennessee. Of note for this clone: The antigen is unknown.

This sequence originates from a man between 18 and 35 years old in good health. The source material was naive CD8+ T cells sorted from blood.

CDR3: CASRTGTLNSPLHF. The CDR3 coding sequence is TGTGCCAGCAGGACCGGGACTTTGAATTCACCCCTCCACTTT. V gene TRBV6-5 combines with J gene TRBJ1-6; perhaps TRBD1 as D (5 bases). This CDR3 contains 14 residues. V was trimmed by 6 bases and J by 7 bases, leaving 13 bases between them. From germline, CDR1 is MNHEY and CDR2 SVGAGI.